This TCR beta chain was sequenced in a study of radiotherapy plus CTLA-4 blockade in lung cancer. Study context: Objective responses emerged in over 15% of patients, and 31% attained disease control.

Findings and limits, study-wide: Blood TCR clones of tumor origin expanded after radiotherapy plus ipilimumab. Reported findings show early blood T cell clone dynamics, with interferon-beta, best predicted response.

Focal radiation plus CTLA-4 blockade with ipilimumab was given to patients with chemo-refractory metastatic non-small-cell lung cancer. About this clone itself: The antigen is undetermined. This specimen includes other DNA sequences encoding the same CDR3.

The protocol was immunoSEQ multiplex PCR, while the TCRdb copy is restricted to in-frame clones and leaves out a portion. The sample has under 65,000 clones; more than 75% are singletons. J was trimmed by 3 bases and V by 3 bases; bases with no gene match: 1. The CDR3 is made up of 13 amino acids. CDR1 KGHSH and CDR2 LQKENI come from the germline V gene. Sequenced material: peripheral blood, taken from a patient treated with radiotherapy plus ipilimumab. The TCR sequence derives from a human donor with non-small cell lung cancer who had a complete response to radiotherapy plus ipilimumab. The chain joins TRBV18 to TRBJ1-2; 7 nucleotides line up with TRBD1. CDR3 DNA: TGTGCCAGCTCACCTGGACAGGACTATGGCTACACCTTC. As protein: CASSPGQDYGYTF.